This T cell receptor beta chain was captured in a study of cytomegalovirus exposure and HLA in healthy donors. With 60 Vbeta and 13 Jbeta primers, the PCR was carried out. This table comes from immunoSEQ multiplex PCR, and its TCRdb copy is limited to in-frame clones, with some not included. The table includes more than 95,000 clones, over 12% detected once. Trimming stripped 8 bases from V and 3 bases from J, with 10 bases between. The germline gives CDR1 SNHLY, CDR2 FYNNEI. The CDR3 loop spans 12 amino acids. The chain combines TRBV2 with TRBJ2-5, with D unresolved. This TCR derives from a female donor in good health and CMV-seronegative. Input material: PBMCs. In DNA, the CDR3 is TGTGCCAGCGTGTACTCGGAAGAGACCCAGTACTTC. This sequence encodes CASVYSEETQYF. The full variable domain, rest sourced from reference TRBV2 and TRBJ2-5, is EPEVTQTPSHQVTQMGQEVILRCVPISNHLYFYWYRQILGQKVEFLVSFYNNEISEKSEIFDDQFSVERPDGSNFTLKIRSTKLEDSAMYFCASVYSEETQYFGPGTRLLVL.